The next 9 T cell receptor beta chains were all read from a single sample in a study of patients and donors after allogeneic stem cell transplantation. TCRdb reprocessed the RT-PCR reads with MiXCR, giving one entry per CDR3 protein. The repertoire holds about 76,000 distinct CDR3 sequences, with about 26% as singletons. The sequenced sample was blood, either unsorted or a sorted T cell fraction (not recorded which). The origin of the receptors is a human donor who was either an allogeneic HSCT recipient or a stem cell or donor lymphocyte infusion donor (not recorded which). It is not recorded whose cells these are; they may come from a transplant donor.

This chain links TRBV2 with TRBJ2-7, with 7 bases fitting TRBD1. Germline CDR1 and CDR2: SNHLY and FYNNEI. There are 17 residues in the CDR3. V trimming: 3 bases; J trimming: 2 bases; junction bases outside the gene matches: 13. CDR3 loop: CASSDPPDQTGPYEQYF. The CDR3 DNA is TGTGCCAGCAGTGATCCCCCAGACCAGACAGGGCCCTACGAGCAGTACTTC.

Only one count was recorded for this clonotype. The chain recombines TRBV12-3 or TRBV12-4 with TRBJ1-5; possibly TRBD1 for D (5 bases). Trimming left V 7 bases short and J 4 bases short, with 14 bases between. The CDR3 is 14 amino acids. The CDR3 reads CASTIFGGNQPQHF. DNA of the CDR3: TGTGCCAGCACCATCTTCGGGGGGAATCAGCCCCAGCATTTT.

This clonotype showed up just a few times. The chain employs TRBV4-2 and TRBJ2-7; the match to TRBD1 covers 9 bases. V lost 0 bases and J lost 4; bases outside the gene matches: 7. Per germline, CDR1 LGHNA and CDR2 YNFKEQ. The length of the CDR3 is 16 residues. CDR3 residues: CASSQEPGTGPYEQYF. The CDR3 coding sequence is TGTGCCAGCAGCCAAGAACCCGGGACAGGGCCTTACGAGCAGTACTTC.

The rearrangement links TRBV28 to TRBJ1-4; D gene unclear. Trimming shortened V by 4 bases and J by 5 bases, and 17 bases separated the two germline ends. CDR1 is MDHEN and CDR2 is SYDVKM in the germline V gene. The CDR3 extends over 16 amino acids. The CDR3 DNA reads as TGTGCCAGCAGTTCGCCCCGGTGGAACGCCAATGAAAAACTGTTTTTT. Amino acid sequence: CASSSPRWNANEKLFF.

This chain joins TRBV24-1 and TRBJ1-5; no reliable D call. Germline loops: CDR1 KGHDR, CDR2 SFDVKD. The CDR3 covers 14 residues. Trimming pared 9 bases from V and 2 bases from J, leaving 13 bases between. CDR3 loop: CATQDGVGNQPQHF. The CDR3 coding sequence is TGTGCCACCCAGGACGGGGTGGGCAATCAGCCCCAGCATTTT.

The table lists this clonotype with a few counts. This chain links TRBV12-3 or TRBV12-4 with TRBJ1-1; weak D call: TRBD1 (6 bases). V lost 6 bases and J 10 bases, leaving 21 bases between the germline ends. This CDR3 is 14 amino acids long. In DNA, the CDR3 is TGTGCCAGCAGCCTTGAAGGGGGAGGACCGGGAGCTTTCTTT. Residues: CASSLEGGGPGAFF.

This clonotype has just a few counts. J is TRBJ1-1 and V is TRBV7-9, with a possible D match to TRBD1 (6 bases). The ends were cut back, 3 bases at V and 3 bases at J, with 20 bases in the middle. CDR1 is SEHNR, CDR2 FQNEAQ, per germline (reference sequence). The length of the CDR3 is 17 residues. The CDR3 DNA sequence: TGTGCCAGCAGCTTGTACCCACTGGAGGGGGGGTACACTGAAGCTTTCTTT. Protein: CASSLYPLEGGYTEAFF.

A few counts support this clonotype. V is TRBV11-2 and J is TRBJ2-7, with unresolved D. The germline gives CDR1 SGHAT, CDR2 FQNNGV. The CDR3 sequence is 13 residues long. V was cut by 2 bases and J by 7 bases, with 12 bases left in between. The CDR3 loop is CASSLLSYHEQYF. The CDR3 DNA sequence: TGTGCCAGCAGCTTACTCTCGTACCATGAGCAGTACTTC. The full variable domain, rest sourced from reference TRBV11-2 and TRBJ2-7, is EAGVAQSPRYKIIEKRQSVAFWCNPISGHATLYWYQQILGQGPKLLIQFQNNGVVDDSQLPKDRFSAERLKGVDSTLKIQPAKLEDSAVYLCASSLLSYHEQYFGPGTRLTVT.

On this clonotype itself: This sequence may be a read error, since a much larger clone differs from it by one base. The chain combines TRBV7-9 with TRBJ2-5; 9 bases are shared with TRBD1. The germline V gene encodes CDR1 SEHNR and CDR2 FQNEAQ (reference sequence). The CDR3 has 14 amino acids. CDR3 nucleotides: TGTGCCAGCGGCTTTACAGGGGGCAGAGAGACCCAGTACTTC. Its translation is CASGFTGGRETQYF.